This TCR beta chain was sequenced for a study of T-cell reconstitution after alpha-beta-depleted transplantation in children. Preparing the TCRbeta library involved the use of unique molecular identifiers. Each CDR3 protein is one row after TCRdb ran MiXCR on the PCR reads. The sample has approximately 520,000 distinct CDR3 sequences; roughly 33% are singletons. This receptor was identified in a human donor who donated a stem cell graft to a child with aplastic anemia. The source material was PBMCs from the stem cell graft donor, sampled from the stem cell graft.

This CDR3 is CATSDFIRGGNTEAFF. The CDR3 bases are TGTGCCACCAGTGATTTCATCAGGGGGGGGAACACTGAAGCTTTCTTT. The chain uses TRBV24-1 and TRBJ1-1; TRBD1 matches at 7 bases. This CDR3 region has 16 residues. Germline-derived CDR1 and CDR2 are KGHDR and SFDVKD. V shed 1 base and J 1 base; nucleotides not matched to a gene: 5.